This TCR beta chain was sequenced during a study of T cell changes during pregnancy in multiple sclerosis. The table came from immunoSEQ multiplex PCR; TCRdb's copy has only in-frame clones and leaves some out. The top ten clones hold around 4% of a sample with about 58,000 clones, 93% of them seen once. Source: CD8+ T cells from peripheral blood mononuclear cells, taken in the second trimester of pregnancy. The source of this sequence is a female donor with multiple sclerosis, enrolled in a pregnancy study.

CDR3 DNA sequence: TGTGCCAGCGGCTGGACAGGGGGCGTCTATGGCTACACCTTC. Translation: CASGWTGGVYGYTF. The chain employs TRBV27 and TRBJ1-2, with 11 bases identical to TRBD1. There are 14 residues in the CDR3. Looked up from germline, CDR1 is MNHEY and CDR2 is SMNVEV (reference sequence). J lost 4 bases, V lost 8 bases, and 6 bases had no gene match.